The 9 T cell receptor beta chains listed next were all sequenced from one sample in a study of T cell repertoires in cytomegalovirus infection. These receptors have no identified antigens. TCRdb reprocessed the reads with MiXCR, giving one entry per CDR3 protein. Among some 700,000 distinct CDR3 sequences listed, about 30% were seen once. The material sequenced was cultured PBMCs, taken from culture after CMV antigen stimulation. The source is a human donor in good health (CMV status not recorded). Some clones in this sample may be carry-over from other donors' samples.

The V and J genes are TRBV12-3 or TRBV12-4 and TRBJ1-1; D remains unclear. The CDR3 runs 14 residues. V lost 2 bases, J lost 3 bases, and 10 bases lay in between. The CDR3 DNA follows: TGTGCCAGCAGTTTAATTGATAGGGACACTGAAGCTTTCTTT. Protein sequence: CASSLIDRDTEAFF.

The chain links TRBV20-1 to TRBJ2-7, with D possibly TRBD2 on 6 matching bases. Germline V gives CDR1 DFQATT, CDR2 SNEGSKA (reference sequence). This CDR3 contains 12 residues. The ends were cut back, 6 bases at V and 3 bases at J, with 12 bases in the middle. CDR3 residues: CSAHMGGYEQYF. The CDR3, as DNA: TGCAGTGCCCATATGGGGGGCTACGAGCAGTACTTC.

Here the CDR3 DNA reads TGTGCCAGCAGTTTCGGTCCTAGCGGGGGGTACAATGAGCAGTTCTTC. This codes for CASSFGPSGGYNEQFF. This chain connects TRBV28 to TRBJ2-1; 11 bases match TRBD2. Germline trimming cut 3 bases from V and 4 bases from J; bases unmatched to any gene: 5. In germline, CDR1 is MDHEN, CDR2 SYDVKM. This CDR3 is built from 16 residues.

There are a few counts of this clonotype. V and J are TRBV7-6 and TRBJ2-5, with 12 bases lining up with TRBD2. Germline values: CDR1 SGHVS, CDR2 FNYEAQ. The trim removed 2 bases at V and 10 bases at J, leaving 23 bases unmatched. CDR3 length: 20 residues. CDR3 in amino acids: CASSLSRMTSGGPLGWGQYF. The CDR3 nucleotides are TGTGCCAGCAGCTTATCGCGGATGACTAGCGGGGGACCTTTAGGGTGGGGCCAGTACTTC.

This clonotype turned up a few times. J is TRBJ1-1 and V is TRBV28, with D maybe TRBD1 (6 bases). The CDR3 runs 13 residues. Germline V gene data show CDR1 as MDHEN and CDR2 as SYDVKM. Trimming pared 2 bases from V and 6 bases from J, leaving 10 bases between. The CDR3 DNA sequence: TGTGCCAGCAGTTTAGGGGGCTTCGCTGAAGCTTTCTTT. It encodes CASSLGGFAEAFF.

V and J are TRBV7-9 and TRBJ2-7, with 8 bases matching TRBD1. The CDR3 length is 15 residues. The junction had 7 bases not matched to a gene; V was cut back by 5 bases and J by 1 base. CDR1 and CDR2 from the germline V gene are SEHNR and FQNEAQ (reference sequence). As DNA, the CDR3 is TGTGCCAGCAGCGACGGGACAGGCCTATCCTACGAGCAGTACTTC. Encoded protein: CASSDGTGLSYEQYF.

V is TRBV20-1 and J is TRBJ2-3; perhaps TRBD2 as D (7 bases). Deletions cut 5 bases from V and 4 bases from J, with 22 bases between. The CDR3 contains 16 residues. CDR1 is DFQATT, CDR2 SNEGSKA, per germline (reference sequence). The CDR3 protein is CSAELGGGGSSDTQYF. Written as DNA, the CDR3 is TGCAGTGCTGAGCTCGGGGGCGGCGGGAGCTCAGATACGCAGTATTTT.

V gene TRBV7-9 combines with J gene TRBJ1-6; D call uncertain. Germline V CDR1 and CDR2: SEHNR, FQNEAQ (reference sequence). The CDR3 consists of 14 residues. V dropped 3 bases and J dropped 10 bases, with 13 bases sitting between them. The chain's CDR3 is CASSFSGPLSPLHF. In DNA form, the CDR3 reads TGTGCCAGCAGCTTTTCAGGCCCCCTCTCACCCCTCCACTTT.

This clonotype appeared a single time. The CDR3 region is CASSEADRETQYF. As DNA, the CDR3 is TGTGCCAGCAGTGAAGCGGACAGGGAGACCCAGTACTTC. The rearrangement joins TRBV2 to TRBJ2-5, with TRBD1 identical over 7 bases. The germline gives CDR1 SNHLY, CDR2 FYNNEI. The CDR3 consists of 13 residues. Germline trimming cut 0 bases from V and 5 bases from J; bases unmatched to any gene: 0.